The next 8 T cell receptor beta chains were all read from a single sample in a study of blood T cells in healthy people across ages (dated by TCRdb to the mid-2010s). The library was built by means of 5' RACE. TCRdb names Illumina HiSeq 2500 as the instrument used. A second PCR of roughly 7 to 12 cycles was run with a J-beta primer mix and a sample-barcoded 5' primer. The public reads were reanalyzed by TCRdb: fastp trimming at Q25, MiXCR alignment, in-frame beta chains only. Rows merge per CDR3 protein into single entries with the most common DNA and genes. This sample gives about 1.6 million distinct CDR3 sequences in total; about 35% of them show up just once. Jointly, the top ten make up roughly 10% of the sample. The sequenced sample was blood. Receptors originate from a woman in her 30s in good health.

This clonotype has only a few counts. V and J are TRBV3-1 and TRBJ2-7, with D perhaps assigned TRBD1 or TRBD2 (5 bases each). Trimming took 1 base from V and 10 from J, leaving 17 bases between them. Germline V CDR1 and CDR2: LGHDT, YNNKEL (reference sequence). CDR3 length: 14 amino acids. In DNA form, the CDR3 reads TGTGCCAGCAGCCAAGCGGGGCAGGGAGAGGGCCAGTACTTC. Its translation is CASSQAGQGEGQYF.

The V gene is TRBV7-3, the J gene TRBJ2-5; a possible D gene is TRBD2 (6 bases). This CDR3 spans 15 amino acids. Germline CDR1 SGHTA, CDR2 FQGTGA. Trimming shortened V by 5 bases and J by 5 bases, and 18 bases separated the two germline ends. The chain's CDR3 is CASSRTGSDGETQYF. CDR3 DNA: TGTGCCAGCAGCCGCACCGGGAGCGACGGGGAGACCCAGTACTTC.

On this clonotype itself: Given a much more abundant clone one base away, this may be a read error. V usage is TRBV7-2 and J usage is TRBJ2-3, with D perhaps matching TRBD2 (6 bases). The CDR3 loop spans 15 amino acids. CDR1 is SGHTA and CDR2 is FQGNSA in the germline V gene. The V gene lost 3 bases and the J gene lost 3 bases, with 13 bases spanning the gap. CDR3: CASSFIAAGTDTQYF. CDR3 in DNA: TGTGCCAGCAGCTTTATAGCGGCAGGGACAGATACGCAGTATTTT.

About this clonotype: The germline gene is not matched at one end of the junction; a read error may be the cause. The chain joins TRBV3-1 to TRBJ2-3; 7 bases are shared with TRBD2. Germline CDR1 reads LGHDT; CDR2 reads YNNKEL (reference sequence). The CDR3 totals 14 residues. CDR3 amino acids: CVSSASGAAGTQYF. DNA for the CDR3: TGTGTCAGCAGCGCCAGCGGGGCGGCGGGTACGCAGTATTTT.

This CDR3 is CASSTVGGGRAGDIQYF. CDR3 nucleotide sequence: TGTGCCAGTAGTACCGTCGGTGGCGGGAGGGCCGGTGACATTCAGTACTTC. The chain recombines TRBV19 with TRBJ2-7, with TRBD2 matching over 9 bases. The J call may be incorrect, as the DNA end agrees better with TRBJ2-4. Germline V lookup: CDR1 LNHDA, CDR2 SQIVND (reference sequence). This CDR3 has 17 amino acids.

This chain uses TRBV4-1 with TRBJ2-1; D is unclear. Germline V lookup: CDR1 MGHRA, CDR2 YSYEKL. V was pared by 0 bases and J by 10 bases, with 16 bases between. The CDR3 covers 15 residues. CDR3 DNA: TGCGCCAGCAGCCAAGAGCAGACCGGCGTGAGAGAGCAGTTCTTC. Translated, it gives CASSQEQTGVREQFF.

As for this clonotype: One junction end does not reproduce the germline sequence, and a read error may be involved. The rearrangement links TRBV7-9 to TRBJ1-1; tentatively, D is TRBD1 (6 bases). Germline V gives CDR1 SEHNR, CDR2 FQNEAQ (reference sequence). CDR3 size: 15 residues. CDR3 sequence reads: CAGSPSTGYSAEAFF. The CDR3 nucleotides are TGTGCCGGCAGCCCTTCTACAGGGTACTCGGCTGAAGCTTTCTTT.

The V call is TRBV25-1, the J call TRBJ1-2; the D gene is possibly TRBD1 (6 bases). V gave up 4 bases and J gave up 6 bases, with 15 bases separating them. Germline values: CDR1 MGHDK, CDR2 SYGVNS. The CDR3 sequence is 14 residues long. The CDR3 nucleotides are TGTGCCAGCAGTGGGGGGCGGCTTCCGGATGGCTACACCTTC. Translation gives CASSGGRLPDGYTF.